This entry lists 26 T cell receptor beta chains sequenced from one sample in a study of radiotherapy plus CTLA-4 blockade in lung cancer. The data were produced by immunoSEQ multiplex PCR, yet TCRdb's version contains in-frame clones alone and is incomplete. Of tens of thousands of clones listed, more than 85% are singletons. The specimen was peripheral blood, collected from a patient treated with radiotherapy plus ipilimumab. Every receptor here comes from a human donor with non-small cell lung cancer who had stable disease on radiotherapy plus ipilimumab.

This clone has a handful of counts. The chain uses TRBV10-2 and TRBJ1-6; D call uncertain. The CDR3 has 13 amino acids. Trimming pared 6 bases from V and 8 bases from J, leaving 11 bases between. CDR1 is WSHSY and CDR2 is SAAADI in the germline V gene. CDR3 loop: CASSENDHSPLHF. CDR3 nucleotides: TGCGCCAGCAGCGAAAACGATCATTCACCCCTCCACTTT.

V and J are TRBV7-6 and TRBJ2-5; TRBD2 might be the D (5 bases). V was shortened by 1 base and J by 6 bases, with 18 bases between the two germline ends. Germline CDR1 reads SGHVS; CDR2 reads FNYEAQ. This CDR3 region has 16 residues. The chain's CDR3 is CASSLETRTSLKTQYF. The CDR3 bases are TGTGCCAGCAGCTTAGAGACACGGACTTCTCTGAAGACCCAGTACTTC.

The gene calls are TRBV9 and TRBJ1-1; no clear D gene. The germline CDR1 and CDR2 sequences are SGDLS and YYNGEE. V was clipped by 3 bases and J by 6 bases, with 12 bases between them. The CDR3 is 13 amino acids. CDR3: CASSAEWRPEAFF. The CDR3 bases are TGTGCCAGCAGCGCCGAGTGGCGACCTGAAGCTTTCTTT.

This chain uses TRBV7-9 with TRBJ2-4; a weak D match, TRBD1 (6 bases). V lost 8 bases and J 3 bases, leaving 11 bases between the germline ends. Germline-derived CDR1 and CDR2 are SEHNR and FQNEAQ (reference sequence). This CDR3 region has 13 residues. In nucleotides, the CDR3 is TGTGCCAGCCGCGGACAGTTCAAAAACATTCAGTACTTC. Protein: CASRGQFKNIQYF.

The chain is built from TRBV7-9 and TRBJ1-1, with 8 bases lining up with TRBD1. Germline trimming cut 5 bases from V and 6 bases from J; bases unmatched to any gene: 2. The CDR3 is 12 amino acids. Per the germline V gene, CDR1 is SEHNR and CDR2 is FQNEAQ (reference sequence). The CDR3 loop is CASSQTGAEAFF. The CDR3 DNA follows: TGTGCCAGCAGCCAGACAGGGGCTGAAGCTTTCTTT.

This clone has a handful of counts. CDR3 residues: CASSLASAGSVYEQYF. The DNA for the CDR3 is TGTGCCAGCAGCTTAGCAAGTGCGGGGTCCGTCTACGAGCAGTACTTC. The gene calls are TRBV11-2 and TRBJ2-7, with a weak D call TRBD2 (6 bases). The CDR3 has 16 amino acids. Trimming cost V 1 base and J 3 bases, with 16 bases left between them. Germline-derived CDR1 and CDR2 are SGHAT and FQNNGV.

This chain links TRBV5-5 with TRBJ1-2, with D perhaps matching TRBD1 (5 bases). Trimming took off 4 bases at V and 3 bases at J, with 22 bases between the two ends. Germline loops: CDR1 SGHKS, CDR2 YYEKEE (reference sequence). The CDR3 contains 17 residues. The CDR3 spells CASSGERRSGSYYGYTF. The CDR3 bases are TGTGCCAGCAGCGGAGAGAGGCGGTCAGGGTCATACTATGGCTACACCTTC.

In DNA form, the CDR3 reads TGTGCCAGCAGCTTAGAGGCCCTTATAGCGGGGAGCTCCTACAATGAGCAGTTCTTC. This codes for CASSLEALIAGSSYNEQFF. The V call is TRBV11-2, the J call TRBJ2-1, with 8 nucleotides matching TRBD2. The CDR3 extends over 19 amino acids. The V and J ends lost 0 bases and 0 bases, in that order; junction bases with no gene match: 10. Germline values: CDR1 SGHAT, CDR2 FQNNGV.

The V call is TRBV9, the J call TRBJ2-1; a possible D gene is TRBD2 (6 bases). Germline-derived CDR1 and CDR2 are SGDLS and YYNGEE. The CDR3 length is 13 residues. Deletions cut 4 bases from V and 9 bases from J, with 14 bases between. Written as DNA, the CDR3 is TGTGCCAGCAGCTTCTCCTTGGGGGGTGAGCAGTTCTTC. This codes for CASSFSLGGEQFF. Looking up the rest from reference TRBV9 and TRBJ2-1 gives the full variable domain: DSGVTQTPKHLITATGQRVTLRCSPRSGDLSVYWYQQSLDQGLQFLIQYYNGEERAKGNILERFSAQQFPDLHSELNLSSLELGDSALYFCASSFSLGGEQFFGPGTRLTVL.

The chain recombines TRBV7-9 with TRBJ2-1; D may correspond to TRBD1 or TRBD2 (6 bases each). Trimming pared 4 bases from V and 7 bases from J, leaving 11 bases between. Germline-derived CDR1 and CDR2 are SEHNR and FQNEAQ (reference sequence). The CDR3 contains 13 residues. The CDR3 protein is CASSSLGGNEQFF. CDR3 nucleotides: TGTGCCAGCAGCTCCCTAGGGGGGAATGAGCAGTTCTTC.

The J gene is TRBJ2-7, the V gene TRBV28; 9 positions agree with TRBD1. Germline trimming cut 6 bases from V and 5 bases from J; bases unmatched to any gene: 11. Germline CDR1 and CDR2: MDHEN and SYDVKM. This CDR3 is built from 15 residues. CDR3 in amino acids: CASRTSGQGIDEQYF. The DNA of the CDR3 is TGTGCCAGCAGGACGAGCGGACAGGGGATTGACGAGCAGTACTTC.

This clone has just one count. The J gene is TRBJ2-5, the V gene TRBV27; tentative D call: TRBD1 (6 bases). The CDR3 has 14 amino acids. Trimming shortened V by 4 bases and J by 5 bases, and 14 bases separated the two germline ends. CDR1 MNHEY and CDR2 SMNVEV come from the germline V gene (reference sequence). CDR3 in DNA: TGTGCCAGCAGTTCAAGCTTGAGGGGGGAGACCCAGTACTTC. The encoded protein is CASSSSLRGETQYF.

This clone was counted once. The chain carries TRBV27 and TRBJ2-7; D perhaps matches TRBD2 (6 bases). The V and J ends lost 0 bases and 3 bases respectively, with 12 bases between them. The CDR3 runs to 15 residues. Germline-derived CDR1 and CDR2 are MNHEY and SMNVEV (reference sequence). The chain's CDR3 is CASSLSGTSIYEQYF. CDR3 bases: TGTGCCAGCAGTTTATCGGGGACTTCTATCTACGAGCAGTACTTC.

The chain employs TRBV9 and TRBJ2-3, with 9 positions matching TRBD2. With 0 bases clipped from V and 2 bases from J, the junction kept 4 bases outside the gene matches. The CDR3 contains 16 residues. The germline gives CDR1 SGDLS, CDR2 YYNGEE. The CDR3 nucleotides read TGTGCCAGCAGCGTAGAAGCGGGGGGCGTCACAGATACGCAGTATTTT. This translates into CASSVEAGGVTDTQYF.

Concerning this clone itself: The junction departs from germline at one end; a sequencing error may be responsible. The chain has TRBV7-7 and TRBJ2-6; possibly TRBD1 or TRBD2 for D (5 bases each). Germline CDR1 SSHAT, CDR2 FNYEAQ (reference sequence). The CDR3 contains 16 residues. The CDR3 is CASSPSGGTGANVLTF. The CDR3 DNA reads as TGTGCTAGCAGCCCTAGTGGGGGAACTGGGGCCAACGTCCTGACTTTC.

This chain connects TRBV5-5 to TRBJ2-1; D is unclear. The CDR3 loop spans 18 amino acids. Deletions cut 1 base from V and 0 bases from J, with 17 bases between. Germline V gene data show CDR1 as SGHKS and CDR2 as YYEKEE (reference sequence). The CDR3 region has the DNA TGTGCCAGCAGCTTGAGATCACCTCGCGAGAGCTCCTACAATGAGCAGTTCTTC. This sequence encodes CASSLRSPRESSYNEQFF.

V is TRBV5-1 and J is TRBJ2-7; 7 bases are shared with TRBD1. The CDR3 length is 15 residues. Trimming removed 3 bases from V and 0 bases from J; junction bases left unmatched: 6. CDR1 and CDR2 from the germline V gene are SGHRS and YFSETQ. CDR3 sequence (DNA): TGCGCCAGCAGCTCTGGGACAGCGAGCTCCTACGAGCAGTACTTC. Encoded protein: CASSSGTASSYEQYF.

This chain joins TRBV19 and TRBJ2-7, with TRBD2 identical over 7 bases. The CDR3 is 15 amino acids. V shed 3 bases and J 1 base; nucleotides not matched to a gene: 6. CDR1 and CDR2 (germline): LNHDA, SQIVND (reference sequence). CDR3 coding DNA: TGTGCCAGTAGTATGGGGACTACAGTATCCTACGAGCAGTACTTC. This gives the protein CASSMGTTVSYEQYF.

The genes are TRBV19 and TRBJ1-1; D unclear. V was pared by 3 bases and J by 4 bases, with 9 bases between. CDR1 and CDR2 (germline): LNHDA, SQIVND (reference sequence). The CDR3 is 13 amino acids. As DNA, the CDR3 is TGTGCCAGTAGTATCCTGGCGGCCACTGAAGCTTTCTTT. This translates into CASSILAATEAFF. Drawing the rest from reference TRBV19 and TRBJ1-1, the complete variable domain is DGGITQSPKYLFRKEGQNVTLSCEQNLNHDAMYWYRQDPGQGLRLIYYSQIVNDFQKGDIAEGYSVSREKKESFPLTVTSAQKNPTAFYLCASSILAATEAFFGQGTRLTVV.

V usage is TRBV19 and J usage is TRBJ2-7; D is undetermined. The germline gives CDR1 LNHDA, CDR2 SQIVND (reference sequence). There are 13 residues in the CDR3. Trimming stripped 7 bases from V and 2 bases from J, with 12 bases between. The CDR3 nucleotides read TGTGCCAGTAATGGAAGAACCACCTACGAGCAGTACTTC. Its translation is CASNGRTTYEQYF.

The chain couples TRBV27 to TRBJ1-5; TRBD1 agrees at 8 bases. The V segment lost 4 bases and the J segment 0 bases; nucleotides outside the gene matches: 8. Per the germline V gene, CDR1 is MNHEY and CDR2 is SMNVEV (reference sequence). The CDR3 covers 17 residues. CDR3 in DNA: TGTGCCAGCAGTTCCGGACAGGGAGCGTATAGCAATCAGCCCCAGCATTTT. Translating it yields CASSSGQGAYSNQPQHF.

The genes are TRBV19 and TRBJ1-5; the D is unclear. V was clipped by 6 bases and J by 5 bases, with 11 bases between them. Per the germline V gene, CDR1 is LNHDA and CDR2 is SQIVND (reference sequence). This CDR3 spans 13 amino acids. This CDR3 is CASSQMIDQPQHF. DNA for the CDR3: TGTGCCAGTAGCCAAATGATCGATCAGCCCCAGCATTTT.

The chain couples TRBV13 to TRBJ1-2; 8 positions match TRBD1. CDR3 length equals 17 residues. Unmatched junction bases numbered 12, after V lost 2 bases and J lost 4 bases. Germline V gives CDR1 PRHDT, CDR2 FYEKMQ (reference sequence). CDR3 residues: CASSLRSGGLFSYGYTF. The CDR3 DNA sequence: TGTGCCAGCAGCTTAAGATCAGGGGGCCTATTTAGCTATGGCTACACCTTC. Filled out from reference TRBV13 and TRBJ1-2, the complete variable domain reads AAGVIQSPRHLIKEKRETATLKCYPIPRHDTVYWYQQGPGQDPQFLISFYEKMQSDKGSIPDRFSAQQFSDYHSELNMSSLELGDSALYFCASSLRSGGLFSYGYTFGSGTRLTVV.

With regard to this clone: This CDR3 is also generated by other DNA sequences in the sample. The genes are TRBV20-1 and TRBJ2-5, with a weak D call TRBD1 (5 bases). Germline V gene data show CDR1 as DFQATT and CDR2 as SNEGSKA (reference sequence). The V gene lost 2 bases and the J gene lost 5 bases, with 6 bases spanning the gap. This CDR3 spans 11 amino acids. DNA of the CDR3: TGCAGTGCTAGACCAGGGGAGACCCAGTACTTC. This codes for CSARPGETQYF.

The chain carries TRBV7-3 and TRBJ2-3; a possible D gene is TRBD2 (5 bases). Trimming removed 1 base at V and 5 bases at J, with 10 bases between. The CDR3 extends over 14 amino acids. CDR1 is SGHTA and CDR2 is FQGTGA in the germline V gene. The CDR3 DNA reads TGTGCCAGCAGCTTAAGTCTAGCCGTAGATACGCAGTATTTT. Amino acid sequence: CASSLSLAVDTQYF. Based on the CDR3 plus reference TRBV7-3 and TRBJ2-3, the full variable domain is GAGVSQTPSNKVTEKGKYVELRCDPISGHTALYWYRQSLGQGPEFLIYFQGTGAADDSGLPNDRFFAVRPEGSVSTLKIQRTERGDSAVYLCASSLSLAVDTQYFGPGTRLTVL.

CDR3 sequence: CASQIRTGNTEAFF. CDR3 nucleotide sequence: TGTGCCAGTCAGATCAGGACAGGGAACACTGAAGCTTTCTTT. The chain uses TRBV27 and TRBJ1-1, with 7 nucleotides matching TRBD1. Germline loops: CDR1 MNHEY, CDR2 SMNVEV (reference sequence). V shed 9 bases, J shed 1 base, and the junction held 8 bases outside the gene matches. This CDR3 region has 14 residues.